The 26 T cell receptor beta chains presented below share a single source sample, sequenced in a study of CD8 T cells in ankylosing spondylitis. MiXCR was run by TCRdb on the 5' RACE reads, yielding one entry per CDR3 protein. Of about 240,000 distinct CDR3 sequences listed, less than 10% are singletons. Input material: blood, either unsorted or a sorted T cell fraction (not recorded which). These receptors were obtained from a male donor with ankylosing spondylitis or in good health (not recorded which).

This clonotype has a count of ten or more. A junction boundary mismatches the germline segment, possibly from a read error. The rearrangement uses TRBV7-7 and TRBJ1-1; no firm D call. This CDR3 spans 13 amino acids. Germline lookup yields CDR1 SSHAT and CDR2 FNYEAQ (reference sequence). The CDR3 region is CASSLDENTEAFF. The CDR3 DNA sequence: TGTGCTAGCAGCTTAGACGAGAACACTGAAGCTTTCTTT.

This clonotype was observed a handful of times. The chain employs TRBV5-1 and TRBJ2-1, with D possibly being TRBD1 or TRBD2 (7 bases each). This CDR3 is built from 15 residues. The V gene lost 2 bases and the J gene lost 9 bases, with 18 bases spanning the gap. Germline CDR1 reads SGHRS; CDR2 reads YFSETQ. This chain's CDR3 is CASSLSGATGVEQFF. The CDR3 DNA sequence: TGCGCCAGCAGCTTAAGCGGGGCCACAGGGGTTGAGCAGTTCTTC.

V usage is TRBV5-1 and J usage is TRBJ2-3, with 8 positions matching TRBD2. Germline V gene lookup returns CDR1 SGHRS and CDR2 YFSETQ. The CDR3 is made up of 16 amino acids. The ends lost 0 bases at V and 4 bases at J; junction bases unmatched: 7. This chain's CDR3 is CASSLDPGGNADTQYF. As DNA, the CDR3 is TGCGCCAGCAGCTTGGATCCGGGGGGGAACGCAGATACGCAGTATTTT.

This clonotype was counted many times. The chain combines TRBV12-3 or TRBV12-4 with TRBJ2-3, with TRBD2 matching over 14 bases. The V segment lost 6 bases and the J segment 6 bases; nucleotides outside the gene matches: 5. The CDR3 consists of 15 residues. Here the CDR3 DNA reads TGTGCCAGCAGCCTGGGACTAGCGGGAGCGGATACGCAGTATTTT. This sequence encodes CASSLGLAGADTQYF.

This clonotype was detected ten times or more. The rearrangement uses TRBV7-9 and TRBJ1-2, with no clear D. CDR1 and CDR2 (germline): SEHNR, FQNEAQ (reference sequence). The length of the CDR3 is 13 residues. The germline V and J ends were trimmed by 5 bases and 3 bases, with 10 bases remaining between them. The CDR3 nucleotides are TGTGCCAGCAGCCGTGACACGTACTATGGCTACACCTTC. Translated, it gives CASSRDTYYGYTF.

The sample holds many counts of this clonotype. Written as DNA, the CDR3 is TGCAGCGTTGTAGGGACTAGCGGCACAGATACGCAGTATTTT. Protein: CSVVGTSGTDTQYF. V gene TRBV29-1 combines with J gene TRBJ2-3; 10 bases match TRBD2. J gave up 1 base and V 4 bases, and 2 bases lay outside the gene matches. CDR3 length equals 14 residues. CDR1 is SQVTM and CDR2 is ANQGSEA in the germline V gene.

This clonotype was detected only a few times. V usage is TRBV20-1 and J usage is TRBJ2-1; 7 nucleotides line up with TRBD2. Germline V gene sequence: CDR1 DFQATT, CDR2 SNEGSKA (reference sequence). Unmatched junction bases numbered 5, after V lost 6 bases and J lost 0 bases. The CDR3 loop spans 14 amino acids. DNA for the CDR3: TGCAGTGCAACTAGCGAGAGCTCCTACAATGAGCAGTTCTTC. This encodes CSATSESSYNEQFF.

V and J are TRBV27 and TRBJ1-2; D remains unclear. This CDR3 spans 13 amino acids. Trimming shortened V by 5 bases and J by 0 bases, and 7 bases separated the two germline ends. Looked up from germline, CDR1 is MNHEY and CDR2 is SMNVEV (reference sequence). The CDR3 nucleotides are TGTGCCAGCAGTCCCAGAACTAACTATGGCTACACCTTC. Its protein product is CASSPRTNYGYTF.

A few counts support this clonotype. The chain is built from TRBV6-5 and TRBJ1-1; no clear D gene. The CDR3 extends over 15 amino acids. Trimming pared 0 bases from V and 5 bases from J, leaving 13 bases between. Germline loops: CDR1 MNHEY, CDR2 SVGAGI. CDR3 amino acids: CASSYSPGAGTEAFF. The DNA for the CDR3 is TGTGCCAGCAGTTACTCTCCGGGCGCGGGGACTGAAGCTTTCTTT.

Details on this clonotype: A clone one base away is much larger, so this may be a read error. The gene calls are TRBV29-1 and TRBJ1-1, with unresolved D. The CDR3 extends over 13 amino acids. V was cut by 2 bases and J by 1 base, with 8 bases left in between. Per the germline V gene, CDR1 is SQVTM and CDR2 is ANQGSEA. The DNA of the CDR3 is TGCAGCGTTGAACCTTCGGCGAACACTGAAGCTTTCTTT. This gives the protein CSVEPSANTEAFF. The full variable domain, its missing parts supplied by reference TRBV29-1 and TRBJ1-1, is SAVISQKPSRDICQRGTSLTIQCQVDSQVTMMFWYRQQPGQSLTLIATANQGSEATYESGFVIDKFPISRPNLTFSTLTVSNMSPEDSSIYLCSVEPSANTEAFFGQGTRLTVV.

This clonotype was counted many times. The gene calls are TRBV20-1 and TRBJ1-1; D call uncertain. V dropped 0 bases and J dropped 6 bases, with 11 bases sitting between them. CDR1 is DFQATT and CDR2 is SNEGSKA in the germline V gene (reference sequence). The CDR3 runs 13 residues. The CDR3 region is CSAREKVRAEAFF. The CDR3, as DNA: TGCAGTGCTAGAGAAAAAGTAAGAGCTGAAGCTTTCTTT.

In this sample, this clonotype turned up many times. The V call is TRBV5-1, the J call TRBJ2-7; D perhaps matches TRBD1 (6 bases). V shed 2 bases and J shed 6 bases, with 12 bases lying between them. CDR1 SGHRS and CDR2 YFSETQ come from the germline V gene. The CDR3 is made up of 13 amino acids. The CDR3 DNA sequence: TGCGCCAGCAGCTTCAACACAGGGTCCGAGCAGTACTTC. Translating it yields CASSFNTGSEQYF.

At least ten counts were recorded for this clonotype. The chain has TRBV29-1 and TRBJ2-1, with a weak D call TRBD2 (5 bases). The CDR3 has 12 amino acids. CDR1 and CDR2 (germline): SQVTM, ANQGSEA. The V end lost 0 bases, the J end lost 10 bases, and 10 bases lay between the germline ends. The CDR3 reads CSVEDRASEQFF. The DNA for the CDR3 is TGCAGCGTTGAAGATCGGGCTAGCGAGCAGTTCTTC.

The chain carries TRBV7-9 and TRBJ2-1, with 10 bases lining up with TRBD2. The ends lost 1 base at V and 3 bases at J; junction bases unmatched: 6. Germline V gene data show CDR1 as SEHNR and CDR2 as FQNEAQ (reference sequence). The CDR3 is made up of 17 amino acids. CDR3 loop: CASSLGGASGSYNEQFF. In DNA form, the CDR3 reads TGTGCCAGCAGCTTAGGGGGGGCTAGCGGGAGCTACAATGAGCAGTTCTTC.

This clonotype has ten or more counts. The rearrangement joins TRBV12-3 or TRBV12-4 to TRBJ1-2, with a weak D call TRBD1 (5 bases). The CDR3 runs to 13 residues. The germline V and J ends were trimmed by 5 bases and 8 bases, with 15 bases remaining between them. Here the CDR3 DNA reads TGTGCCAGCAGTCAACACGGGGCGAGCGGCTACACCTTC. Translated: CASSQHGASGYTF.

At least ten counts were recorded for this clonotype. The chain links TRBV20-1 to TRBJ1-2; 8 bases fit TRBD1. V trimming: 3 bases; J trimming: 4 bases; junction bases outside the gene matches: 7. Germline lookup yields CDR1 DFQATT and CDR2 SNEGSKA (reference sequence). CDR3 length: 14 residues. The CDR3 loop is CSASVQGDVYGYTF. In DNA form, the CDR3 reads TGCAGTGCTAGCGTACAGGGGGATGTCTATGGCTACACCTTC.

This rearrangement joins TRBV7-9 to TRBJ2-7; D is possibly TRBD1 or TRBD2 (5 bases each). The germline gives CDR1 SEHNR, CDR2 FQNEAQ (reference sequence). The CDR3 has 15 residues. Trimming cost V 7 bases and J 4 bases, with 20 bases left between them. The CDR3 loop reads CASTPPGHPLYEQYF. The CDR3 DNA reads as TGTGCCAGCACCCCCCCGGGGCACCCTCTTTACGAGCAGTACTTC.

This clonotype appeared a few times. V and J are TRBV4-2 and TRBJ1-6; D gene unclear. V was cut by 0 bases and J by 9 bases, with 9 bases left in between. The CDR3 runs to 14 residues. Germline CDR1 LGHNA, CDR2 YNFKEQ. DNA of the CDR3: TGTGCCAGCAGCCAAGAAAGCCGAGGTTCACCCCTCCACTTT. It encodes CASSQESRGSPLHF.

V is TRBV9 and J is TRBJ2-1; 8 nucleotides line up with TRBD2. V lost 7 bases to trimming and J lost 4 bases; unmatched junction nucleotides: 13. The CDR3 spans 16 residues. Germline loops: CDR1 SGDLS, CDR2 YYNGEE. CDR3 protein: CASATYGGGRYNEQFF. DNA for the CDR3: TGTGCCAGCGCGACCTACGGGGGGGGCCGGTACAATGAGCAGTTCTTC.

This clonotype was seen ten or more times. This chain uses TRBV20-1 with TRBJ2-3; D tentatively reads TRBD1 or TRBD2 (6 bases each). V was trimmed by 8 bases and J by 4 bases, leaving 13 bases between them. There are 12 residues in the CDR3. Per germline, CDR1 DFQATT and CDR2 SNEGSKA (reference sequence). CDR3 protein: CSLGGQSDTQYF. The CDR3 DNA follows: TGCAGTTTAGGGGGGCAGTCAGATACGCAGTATTTT.

The chain uses TRBV19 and TRBJ2-6; tentative D call: TRBD2 (6 bases). With 6 bases removed from V and 0 bases from J, the gap between germline ends came to 21 bases. Germline V lookup: CDR1 LNHDA, CDR2 SQIVND (reference sequence). CDR3 length: 19 amino acids. CDR3: CASSPTGGAHLSGANVLTF. CDR3 nucleotides: TGTGCCAGTAGCCCAACCGGAGGGGCCCATCTCTCTGGGGCCAACGTCCTGACTTTC. The full variable domain, in which reference TRBV19 and TRBJ2-6 provide the parts outside the CDR3, is DGGITQSPKYLFRKEGQNVTLSCEQNLNHDAMYWYRQDPGQGLRLIYYSQIVNDFQKGDIAEGYSVSREKKESFPLTVTSAQKNPTAFYLCASSPTGGAHLSGANVLTFGAGSRLTVL.

This clonotype was counted only a few times. The chain employs TRBV30 and TRBJ1-5, with D unresolved. V was trimmed by 0 bases and J by 2 bases, leaving 8 bases between them. Per germline, CDR1 GTSNPN and CDR2 SVGIG (reference sequence). This CDR3 has 14 amino acids. The CDR3 is CAWSVIGGNQPQHF. DNA of the CDR3: TGTGCCTGGAGTGTAATCGGCGGCAATCAGCCCCAGCATTTT.

On this clonotype: A clone one base away is much larger, so this may be a read error. The rearrangement joins TRBV12-3 or TRBV12-4 to TRBJ2-7; D is unresolved. The CDR3 sequence is 14 residues long. V lost 3 bases, J lost 2 bases, and 11 bases lay in between. CDR3: CASSFLKDPYEQYF. The DNA of the CDR3 is TGTGCCAGCAGTTTTCTGAAGGACCCCTACGAGCAGTACTTC.

This clonotype has a count of ten or more. V gene TRBV20-1 combines with J gene TRBJ1-1, with 11 nucleotides matching TRBD1. Germline values: CDR1 DFQATT, CDR2 SNEGSKA (reference sequence). V was pared by 7 bases and J by 4 bases, with 5 bases of the junction left unmatched. The CDR3 consists of 13 residues. This chain's CDR3 is CSVSGTGGTEAFF. CDR3 DNA: TGCAGTGTTAGTGGGACAGGGGGCACTGAAGCTTTCTTT.

This clonotype turned up a few times. This chain links TRBV27 with TRBJ2-7; TRBD2 might be the D (6 bases). V lost 6 bases, J lost 0 bases, and 18 bases lay in between. The CDR3 length is 16 residues. Germline CDR1 is MNHEY and CDR2 is SMNVEV (reference sequence). CDR3 bases: TGTGCCAGCAGCCAATTGGGGGGTTCCCACTCCTACGAGCAGTACTTC. It translates to CASSQLGGSHSYEQYF.

This clonotype occurred many times. The chain employs TRBV7-2 and TRBJ2-3; D may match TRBD1 or TRBD2 (5 bases each). Trimming shortened V by 5 bases and J by 4 bases, and 13 bases separated the two germline ends. This CDR3 is built from 14 residues. The germline CDR1 and CDR2 sequences are SGHTA and FQGNSA. CDR3 in DNA: TGTGCCAGCAGCCCCGGGGCCGGTTCAGATACGCAGTATTTT. This translates into CASSPGAGSDTQYF.